Given below is one T cell receptor beta chain in context. The antigen remains unidentified. TCRdb reprocessed the PCR reads with MiXCR, giving one entry per CDR3 protein. Of around 460,000 distinct CDR3 sequences in the sample, over 20% are singletons; the top ten hold more than 0.8%. V lost 5 bases, J lost 3 bases, and 14 bases lay in between. Germline assignment: CDR1 KGHSH and CDR2 LQKENI. CDR3 length: 15 amino acids. The data belong to a study of molecular identifiers for immune sequencing clone quantification. Study-wide background: Four of five RNA aliquots from approximately 20,000 or 100,000 naive CD8 T cells were sequenced. Notes on the study in general: Among around 970,000 naive cells, spiked Jurkat TCR RNA from a single cell was reportedly detectable. In CMV-specific effectors, clones above 20 copies held over 99% of molecules; naive, under 1%.

Naive CD8 T cells underwent sorting with the CD8+CD4-CCR7+CD45RA+ definition. Sequenced: naive CD8+ T cells from blood, with Jurkat cell RNA spiked in. Subset described: FACS-sorted CD8+CD4-CCR7+CD45RA+ naive T cells. V usage is TRBV18 and J usage is TRBJ1-5, with D maybe TRBD1 (5 bases). The receptor was isolated from a human donor in good health. Some libraries in this study had Jurkat cell RNA spiked in. The CDR3 DNA sequence: TGTGCCAGCTCATCGGGACGGATTTTCAATCAGCCCCAGCATTTT. It translates to CASSSGRIFNQPQHF.